This T cell receptor beta chain was identified in a study of cytomegalovirus exposure and HLA in healthy donors. Broader study findings: As confirmed in vitro, a few CMV-associated chains were specific for CMV antigens.

CDR1 LGHNA and CDR2 YSLEER come from the germline V gene. The junction had 6 bases not matched to a gene; V was cut back by 0 bases and J by 4 bases. The CDR3 is 16 residues long. About this clone: Its target is unknown.

Use of 60 Vbeta and 13 Jbeta primers characterized the PCR. The protocol was immunoSEQ multiplex PCR, while the TCRdb copy is restricted to in-frame clones and leaves out a portion. Its table lists roughly 150,000 clones. The clonotype comes from a woman aged 45-65 years in good health and CMV-seronegative. The genes are TRBV4-3 and TRBJ2-3, with 8 bases matching TRBD2. Sequenced sample: PBMCs. CDR3 region: CASSQDGGAGADTQYF. The CDR3 bases are TGCGCCAGCAGCCAAGACGGGGGAGCGGGAGCAGATACGCAGTATTTT.